Below are 5 T cell receptor beta chains sequenced from a single sample in a study of CD39 and CD103 CD8 tumor-infiltrating T cells. The protocol was immunoSEQ multiplex PCR, while the TCRdb copy is restricted to in-frame clones and leaves out a portion. The sample records under 5,000 clones, more than 55% being singletons. Specimen: CD8+ T cells sorted from blood. The subset was: total memory CD8 T cells (CD45RA-CCR7+/-) from blood or uninvolved lymph node. These receptors originate from a human donor with head and neck squamous cell carcinoma.

This clone was detected a few times. The chain combines TRBV7-8 with TRBJ1-3; TRBD1 is a possible D gene (5 bases). V gave up 3 bases and J gave up 1 base, with 10 bases separating them. The CDR3 covers 15 residues. The germline gives CDR1 SGHVS, CDR2 FQNEAQ. CDR3 sequence: CASSLGDSSGNTIYF. As DNA, the CDR3 is TGTGCCAGCAGCTTGGGCGACAGTTCTGGAAACACCATATATTTT.

The chain combines TRBV6-6 with TRBJ2-7; 7 nucleotides match TRBD1. This CDR3 spans 13 amino acids. Germline values: CDR1 MNHNY, CDR2 SVGAGI (reference sequence). With 6 bases clipped from V and 4 bases from J, the junction kept 6 bases outside the gene matches. The CDR3 nucleotides are TGTGCCAGCAGCGACAGGGAAGATTACGAGCAGTACTTC. Its translation: CASSDREDYEQYF.

The chain recombines TRBV6-4 with TRBJ2-3; D perhaps matches TRBD1 (6 bases). CDR3 length: 13 residues. CDR1 MRHNA and CDR2 SNTAGT come from the germline V gene. Trimming took off 8 bases at V and 3 bases at J, with 12 bases between the two ends. This CDR3 is CASGTTTTDTQYF. The CDR3 DNA is TGTGCCAGCGGGACAACAACTACAGATACGCAGTATTTT.

The table lists this clone with a few counts. The rearrangement uses TRBV4-3 and TRBJ2-2, with D unclear. Per germline, CDR1 LGHNA and CDR2 YSLEER. CDR3 size: 12 residues. V was trimmed by 3 bases and J by 4 bases, leaving 3 bases between them. Written as DNA, the CDR3 is TGCGCCAGCAGCCACAGCACCGGGGAGCTGTTTTTT. As protein: CASSHSTGELFF.

The V call is TRBV13, the J call TRBJ1-2, with D possibly TRBD1 on 5 matching bases. CDR3 length: 15 residues. The V and J ends lost 2 bases and 4 bases respectively, with 14 bases between them. Germline V CDR1 and CDR2: PRHDT, FYEKMQ (reference sequence). CDR3 bases: TGTGCCAGCAGCTTAAGGGTCGCAGGGATCTATGGCTACACCTTC. Its protein is CASSLRVAGIYGYTF.